Listed here are 23 T cell receptor beta chains from one sample, sequenced in a study of identifying expanded T cells in peripheral blood. Sequencing was performed with immunoSEQ multiplex PCR; in TCRdb, only in-frame clones are kept and a portion is missing. The table records fewer than 130,000 clones, 85% to 90% of them present only once. Sequenced input: blood. These TCRs come from a person aged 18 to 75 in good health.

The chain links TRBV5-4 to TRBJ2-1; D possibly corresponds to TRBD1 (6 bases). The germline gives CDR1 SGHNT, CDR2 YYREEE (reference sequence). V was shortened by 2 bases and J by 4 bases, with 10 bases between the two germline ends. The CDR3 totals 14 residues. The CDR3: CASSFGGEYNEQFF. Written as DNA, the CDR3 is TGTGCCAGCAGCTTTGGGGGCGAATACAATGAGCAGTTCTTC.

The V gene is TRBV5-4, the J gene TRBJ2-5, with TRBD2 matching 13 bases. The ends lost 4 bases at V and 5 bases at J; junction bases unmatched: 11. CDR3 length equals 17 residues. Germline lookup yields CDR1 SGHNT and CDR2 YYREEE (reference sequence). This CDR3 reads CASSRGTSGAAGETQYF. The CDR3 nucleotides are TGTGCCAGCAGCAGGGGGACTAGCGGGGCCGCGGGGGAGACCCAGTACTTC.

The chain uses TRBV9 and TRBJ2-1, with TRBD2 matching over 10 bases. CDR3 size: 14 residues. Trimming cost V 0 bases and J 13 bases; bases outside gene matches: 7. Germline CDR1 is SGDLS and CDR2 is YYNGEE. CDR3 nucleotides: TGTGCCAGCAGCGTAGTAGAGCGGGGGGGTTTTCAGTTCTTC. Encoded protein: CASSVVERGGFQFF.

This chain uses TRBV5-6 with TRBJ1-1; no reliable D call. V dropped 0 bases and J dropped 3 bases, with 15 bases sitting between them. This CDR3 spans 16 amino acids. Germline V gene sequence: CDR1 SGHDT, CDR2 YYEEEE. CDR3 loop: CASSLVAPKADTEAFF. The CDR3 DNA sequence: TGTGCCAGCAGCTTGGTCGCCCCGAAGGCAGACACTGAAGCTTTCTTT.

This CDR3 is CAISGSAGRNTGELFF. DNA for the CDR3: TGTGCCATCAGTGGAAGTGCGGGAAGGAACACCGGGGAGCTGTTTTTT. The V call is TRBV10-3, the J call TRBJ2-2, with a weak D call TRBD2 (6 bases). The V gene's germline CDR1 is ENHRY and CDR2 SYGVKD. The length of the CDR3 is 16 residues. V was shortened by 4 bases and J by 1 base, with 13 bases between the two germline ends.

The rearrangement links TRBV9 to TRBJ2-5, with 8 bases that match TRBD1. The CDR3 runs 15 residues. Looked up from germline, CDR1 is SGDLS and CDR2 is YYNGEE. Unmatched junction bases numbered 9, after V lost 4 bases and J lost 4 bases. In DNA, the CDR3 is TGTGCCAGCAGCAAACAGGGGGGACAAGGAGAGACCCAGTACTTC. Translation gives CASSKQGGQGETQYF. Using reference TRBV9 and TRBJ2-5 for the parts outside the CDR3, the full variable domain is DSGVTQTPKHLITATGQRVTLRCSPRSGDLSVYWYQQSLDQGLQFLIQYYNGEERAKGNILERFSAQQFPDLHSELNLSSLELGDSALYFCASSKQGGQGETQYFGPGTRLLVL.

V usage is TRBV2 and J usage is TRBJ2-1, with 7 nucleotides matching TRBD2. The CDR3 sequence is 15 residues long. The V and J ends lost 8 bases and 0 bases, in that order; junction bases with no gene match: 7. Germline V gene data show CDR1 as SNHLY and CDR2 as FYNNEI. The CDR3 region has the DNA TGTGCCAGCGACTCCGGGACTAACTCCTACAATGAGCAGTTCTTC. Its translation is CASDSGTNSYNEQFF.

The chain employs TRBV28 and TRBJ2-2; 9 positions match TRBD2. Germline V gene lookup returns CDR1 MDHEN and CDR2 SYDVKM. The CDR3 is 18 amino acids. With V trimmed by 4 bases and J by 2 bases, 11 bases remained unmatched. CDR3 nucleotide sequence: TGTGCCAGCAGTTATGGGCGGCGGGGGGGGATCAACACCGGGGAGCTGTTTTTT. Protein: CASSYGRRGGINTGELFF.

The DNA of the CDR3 is TGTGCCAGCAGTCCCCGTGGGGGAGGAGGGAGCACTGAAGCTTTCTTT. Translating gives CASSPRGGGGSTEAFF. The chain combines TRBV7-6 with TRBJ1-1; possible D gene TRBD1, 5 bases. Trimming took off 6 bases at V and 4 bases at J, with 21 bases between the two ends. CDR1 is SGHVS, CDR2 FNYEAQ, per germline. The CDR3 is 16 amino acids.

There are a few counts of this clone. This chain connects TRBV9 to TRBJ1-2; 11 nucleotides line up with TRBD1. After removal of 3 bases from V and 4 bases from J, the junction contained 5 bases not matched to a gene. Germline CDR1 SGDLS, CDR2 YYNGEE. CDR3 length: 15 amino acids. The CDR3 loop reads CASSDPGTGGYGYTF. The DNA for the CDR3 is TGTGCCAGCAGCGATCCCGGGACAGGGGGCTATGGCTACACCTTC.

The chain is built from TRBV10-2 and TRBJ2-1; possible D gene TRBD2, 6 bases. The CDR3 loop spans 16 amino acids. Germline V gene sequence: CDR1 WSHSY, CDR2 SAAADI. V lost 0 bases, J lost 4 bases, and 13 bases lay in between. The CDR3 nucleotides read TGCGCCAGCAGTGAGTCGGGGGGACCCACTTACAATGAGCAGTTCTTC. It is translated as CASSESGGPTYNEQFF.

This clone was found once. V gene TRBV5-6 combines with J gene TRBJ2-3, with D unresolved. Germline V CDR1 and CDR2: SGHDT, YYEEEE. Trimming took 0 bases from V and 5 from J, leaving 10 bases between them. This CDR3 is 14 amino acids long. CDR3: CASSLVNNGDTQYF. As DNA, the CDR3 is TGTGCCAGCAGCTTGGTTAACAATGGAGATACGCAGTATTTT.

The chain employs TRBV2 and TRBJ1-1; perhaps TRBD1 as D (6 bases). This CDR3 is built from 12 residues. V was cut by 9 bases and J by 5 bases, with 13 bases left in between. The germline V gene has CDR1 SNHLY and CDR2 FYNNEI. The CDR3 region has the DNA TGTGCCAGTGGAAGGGGGGGAACTGAAGCTTTCTTT. The encoded protein is CASGRGGTEAFF. The full variable domain, completed using reference TRBV2 and TRBJ1-1, is EPEVTQTPSHQVTQMGQEVILRCVPISNHLYFYWYRQILGQKVEFLVSFYNNEISEKSEIFDDQFSVERPDGSNFTLKIRSTKLEDSAMYFCASGRGGTEAFFGQGTRLTVV.

The chain joins TRBV7-9 to TRBJ2-1; D gene unclear. This CDR3 spans 11 amino acids. The germline V and J ends were trimmed by 5 bases and 3 bases, with 2 bases remaining between them. The germline V gene encodes CDR1 SEHNR and CDR2 FQNEAQ (reference sequence). CDR3: CASSRYNEQFF. The CDR3, as DNA: TGTGCCAGCAGCCGCTACAATGAGCAGTTCTTC.

The V gene is TRBV27, the J gene TRBJ1-2; weak D call: TRBD1 (6 bases). CDR1 and CDR2 (germline): MNHEY, SMNVEV (reference sequence). The CDR3 is 15 amino acids. Trimming cost V 2 bases and J 4 bases, with 14 bases left between them. The CDR3 sequence is CASSLGGGAGYGYTF. The DNA of the CDR3 is TGTGCCAGCAGTTTAGGTGGGGGCGCGGGCTATGGCTACACCTTC.

By sample fraction, this clone is medium-sized. The chain carries TRBV5-1 and TRBJ2-7, with D perhaps matching TRBD1 (5 bases). CDR1 SGHRS and CDR2 YFSETQ come from the germline V gene. There are 13 residues in the CDR3. Trimming took off 7 bases at V and 5 bases at J, with 16 bases between the two ends. CDR3 nucleotide sequence: TGCGCCAGCTCAACAGGCGTTCAGGACGAGCAGTACTTC. Translated, it gives CASSTGVQDEQYF. The complete variable domain, with remaining parts taken from reference TRBV5-1 and TRBJ2-7, reads KAGVTQTPRYLIKTRGQQVTLSCSPISGHRSVSWYQQTPGQGLQFLFEYFSETQRNKGNFPGRFSGRQFSNSRSEMNVSTLELGDSALYLCASSTGVQDEQYFGPGTRLTVT.

The chain links TRBV9 to TRBJ1-2; maybe TRBD1 (5 bases). Trimming took 4 bases from V and 4 from J, leaving 14 bases between them. The CDR3 runs to 14 residues. Germline values: CDR1 SGDLS, CDR2 YYNGEE. CDR3 in DNA: TGTGCCAGCAGCCGGGATGGGGGTCCCTATGGCTACACCTTC. Translation: CASSRDGGPYGYTF.

The genes are TRBV7-8 and TRBJ2-1; D is uncertain. This CDR3 comprises 16 residues. Germline V gives CDR1 SGHVS, CDR2 FQNEAQ. Trimming shortened V by 1 base and J by 2 bases, and 12 bases separated the two germline ends. CDR3 sequence: CASSLGTRFAYNEQFF. The CDR3 DNA follows: TGTGCCAGCAGCTTAGGTACGAGGTTCGCCTACAATGAGCAGTTCTTC.

The chain recombines TRBV28 with TRBJ1-6; D remains unclear. CDR1 is MDHEN and CDR2 is SYDVKM in the germline V gene. The CDR3 is 15 amino acids. Trimming removed 5 bases from V and 14 bases from J, with 22 bases in between. The CDR3, as DNA: TGTGCCAGCAGTCGACCCATCTACCTATTTTCCGCCCTCCACTTT. This gives the protein CASSRPIYLFSALHF.

V gene TRBV6-6 combines with J gene TRBJ1-6; the D is unclear. This CDR3 is 12 amino acids long. Germline V gives CDR1 MNHNY, CDR2 SVGAGI (reference sequence). The V end was cut by 2 bases, the J end by 9 bases, with 5 bases between. The CDR3 spells CASSYGSSPLHF. CDR3 nucleotides: TGTGCCAGCAGTTACGGTAGTTCACCCCTCCACTTT.

The J gene is TRBJ1-1, the V gene TRBV6-5; D gene unclear. The V gene's germline CDR1 is MNHEY and CDR2 SVGAGI. V lost 7 bases and J 1 base, leaving 10 bases between the germline ends. The CDR3 consists of 13 residues. The CDR3 here is CASIKMGNTEAFF. The CDR3 DNA reads as TGTGCCAGCATCAAGATGGGGAACACTGAAGCTTTCTTT.

This chain uses TRBV5-1 with TRBJ2-6; D call uncertain. The ends were cut back, 4 bases at V and 3 bases at J, with 11 bases in the middle. CDR1 and CDR2 (germline): SGHRS, YFSETQ. CDR3 length: 15 residues. The CDR3 spells CASSQSPGGANVLTF. CDR3 nucleotides: TGCGCCAGCAGCCAGTCCCCTGGTGGGGCCAACGTCCTGACTTTC.

The rearrangement joins TRBV14 to TRBJ2-7; D ambiguous. Germline-derived CDR1 and CDR2 are SGHDN and FVKESK. With 5 bases removed from V and 0 bases from J, the gap between germline ends came to 5 bases. The CDR3 loop spans 12 amino acids. CDR3 DNA sequence: TGTGCCAGCAGCGTTCACTCCTACGAGCAGTACTTC. It translates to CASSVHSYEQYF.